This T cell receptor beta chain is from a study of PD-1 blockade in classical Hodgkin lymphoma. Study-level information: Nivolumab was administered to patients intravenously at 3 mg/kg every 2 weeks.

Points from the study as a whole: It was CD4+ TCR diversity, not CD8+, that rose significantly by C4D1. The study found complete responders had baseline diversity similar to newly diagnosed patients. Newly diagnosed patients reportedly trailed healthy donors in baseline TCR diversity.

As for this clone: No antigen is known for it.

Each of the patients experienced relapse following autologous stem cell transplantation, and their brentuximab vedotin exposure differed. This CDR3 is 15 amino acids long. Germline CDR1 reads MNHNS; CDR2 reads SASEGT. The V segment lost 7 bases and the J segment 4 bases; nucleotides outside the gene matches: 8. Sequencing used immunoSEQ multiplex PCR; TCRdb keeps in-frame clones, though not all of them. Counted here are about 86,000 clones, around 90% occurring once; the ten biggest clones make up roughly a fifth. The origin of this receptor is a human donor with classical Hodgkin lymphoma. The sample here was peripheral blood mononuclear cells (PBMCs), taken at baseline. V gene TRBV6-1 combines with J gene TRBJ2-7; 12 bases map to TRBD2. CDR3 nucleotides: TGTGCCAGCATGGGCACGACTAGCGGGAGTTACGAGCAGTACTTC. Its translation: CASMGTTSGSYEQYF.